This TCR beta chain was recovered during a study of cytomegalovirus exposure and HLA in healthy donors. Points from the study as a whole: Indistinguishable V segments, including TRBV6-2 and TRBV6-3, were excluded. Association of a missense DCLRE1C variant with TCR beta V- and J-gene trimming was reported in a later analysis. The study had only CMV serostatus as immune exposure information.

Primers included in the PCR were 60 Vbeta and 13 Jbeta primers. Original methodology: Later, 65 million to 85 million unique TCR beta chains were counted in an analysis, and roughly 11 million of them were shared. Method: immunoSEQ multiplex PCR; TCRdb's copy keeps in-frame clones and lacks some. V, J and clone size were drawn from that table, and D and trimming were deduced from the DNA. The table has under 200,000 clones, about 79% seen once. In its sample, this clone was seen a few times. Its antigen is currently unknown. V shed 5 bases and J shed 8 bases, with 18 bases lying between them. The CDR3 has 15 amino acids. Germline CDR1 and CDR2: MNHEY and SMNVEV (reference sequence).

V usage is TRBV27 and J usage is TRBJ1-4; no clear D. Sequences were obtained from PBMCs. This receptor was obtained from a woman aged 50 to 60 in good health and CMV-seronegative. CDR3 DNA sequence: TGTGCCAGCAGTCTTCGCGGCGGGTCGGGGGAAAAACTGTTTTTT. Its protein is CASSLRGGSGEKLFF.